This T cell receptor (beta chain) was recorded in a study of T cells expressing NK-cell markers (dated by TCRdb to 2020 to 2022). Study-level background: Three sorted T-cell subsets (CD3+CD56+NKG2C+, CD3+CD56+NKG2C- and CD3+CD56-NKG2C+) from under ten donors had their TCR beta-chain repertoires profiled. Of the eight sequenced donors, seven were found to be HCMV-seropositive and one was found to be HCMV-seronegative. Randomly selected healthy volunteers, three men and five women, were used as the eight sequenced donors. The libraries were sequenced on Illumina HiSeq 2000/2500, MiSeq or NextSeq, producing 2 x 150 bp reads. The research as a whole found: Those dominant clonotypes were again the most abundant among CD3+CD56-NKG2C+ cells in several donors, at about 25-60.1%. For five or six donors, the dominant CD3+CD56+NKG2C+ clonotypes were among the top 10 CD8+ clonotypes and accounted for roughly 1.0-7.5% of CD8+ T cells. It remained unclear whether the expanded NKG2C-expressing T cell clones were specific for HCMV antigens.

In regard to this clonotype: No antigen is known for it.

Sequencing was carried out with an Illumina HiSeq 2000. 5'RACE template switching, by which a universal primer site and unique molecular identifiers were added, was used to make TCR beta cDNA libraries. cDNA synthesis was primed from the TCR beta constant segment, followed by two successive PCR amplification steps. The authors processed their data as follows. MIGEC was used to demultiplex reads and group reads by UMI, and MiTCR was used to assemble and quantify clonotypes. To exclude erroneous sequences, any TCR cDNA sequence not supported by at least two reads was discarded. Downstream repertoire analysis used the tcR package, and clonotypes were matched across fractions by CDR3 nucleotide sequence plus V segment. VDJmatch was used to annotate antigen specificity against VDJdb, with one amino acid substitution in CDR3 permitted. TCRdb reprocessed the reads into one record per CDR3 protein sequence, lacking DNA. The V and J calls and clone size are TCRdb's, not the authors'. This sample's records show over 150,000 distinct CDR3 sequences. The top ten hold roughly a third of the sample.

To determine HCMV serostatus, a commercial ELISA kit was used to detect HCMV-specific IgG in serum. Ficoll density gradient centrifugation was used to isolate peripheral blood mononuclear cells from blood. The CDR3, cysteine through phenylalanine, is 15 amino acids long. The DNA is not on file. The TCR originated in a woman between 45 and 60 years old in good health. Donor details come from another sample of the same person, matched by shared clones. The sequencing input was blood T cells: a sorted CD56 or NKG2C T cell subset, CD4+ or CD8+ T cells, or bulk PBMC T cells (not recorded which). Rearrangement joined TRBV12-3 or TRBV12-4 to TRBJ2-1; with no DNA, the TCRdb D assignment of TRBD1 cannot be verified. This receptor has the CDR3 CASSPSGQVYNEQFF.